Given below is one T cell receptor beta chain in context. TCRdb keeps only in-frame clones here, not all; method: immunoSEQ multiplex PCR. The sample lists 250,000 to 350,000 clones; about 83% were seen once. The data were obtained in a study of blood T cell repertoires in COVID-19. Study summary: The United States, Italy and Spain were the sources of the acute and convalescent COVID-19 samples. Sample material is recorded as cDNA or gDNA derived from T cells, B-cell-depleted T cells, or PBMCs.

What was sequenced was peripheral blood. This sequence was found in a woman in her 50s with acute or convalescent COVID-19.

The CDR3 sequence: CAISSGQGLKEQFF. For the CDR3, the DNA is TGTGCCATCAGCTCGGGACAGGGACTAAAGGAGCAGTTCTTC. The chain joins TRBV10-3 to TRBJ2-1, with 9 nucleotides matching TRBD1. CDR3 length: 14 amino acids. Germline-derived CDR1 and CDR2 are ENHRY and SYGVKD. Trimming cost V 6 bases and J 10 bases; bases outside gene matches: 10.